The next 14 T cell receptor beta chains were all read from a single sample in a study of blood T cell repertoires in COVID-19. The assay was immunoSEQ multiplex PCR, and TCRdb's table has in-frame clones only and misses some. Here the sample spans around 400,000 clones, around nine tenths being singletons. The sequenced material came from PBMCs or T cells enriched from blood (not recorded which). Receptor source: a young woman who had been exposed to COVID-19.

The chain couples TRBV5-4 to TRBJ1-1; D may be TRBD1 (5 bases). Deletions cut 2 bases from V and 7 bases from J, with 12 bases between. The CDR3 has 13 amino acids. Germline CDR1 SGHNT, CDR2 YYREEE (reference sequence). In DNA, the CDR3 is TGTGCCAGCAGCTTAAGGGGAAAGGGTGAAGCTTTCTTT. This sequence encodes CASSLRGKGEAFF.

The chain joins TRBV21-1 to TRBJ2-4; the table's D call TRBD1 went unverified against the DNA. TRBV21-1 represents a pseudogene. CDR3 length equals 15 residues. The CDR3 DNA sequence: TGTGCCAGCAGCAGACCGGACAGGGGCAAAAACATTCAGTACTTC. Translation: CASSRPDRGKNIQYF.

The chain carries TRBV14 and TRBJ2-1; 13 positions agree with TRBD2. This CDR3 is built from 14 residues. Germline-derived CDR1 and CDR2 are SGHDN and FVKESK. The junction had 6 bases not matched to a gene; V was cut back by 7 bases and J by 9 bases. This CDR3 is CASTARLAGGEQFF. CDR3 sequence (DNA): TGTGCCAGCACCGCCCGACTAGCGGGGGGTGAGCAGTTCTTC.

This chain uses TRBV20-1 with TRBJ2-1, with D possibly being TRBD2 (6 bases). From germline, CDR1 is DFQATT and CDR2 SNEGSKA (reference sequence). Deletions cut 2 bases from V and 12 bases from J, with 8 bases between. CDR3 length: 10 amino acids. CDR3 sequence (DNA): TGCAGTGCTAGACTGGGAGGGCAGTTCTTC. Translation: CSARLGGQFF.

About this clone: The same CDR3 arises from other DNA sequences in this sample as well. This chain uses TRBV3-1 (or the pseudogene TRBV3-2) with TRBJ1-6; 9 bases line up with TRBD1. Germline V CDR1 and CDR2: LGHDT, YNNKEL (reference sequence). The CDR3 has 14 residues. Losses at the gene ends were 1 base for V and 10 bases for J; bases not matched to a gene: 2. CDR3 DNA: TGTGCCAGCAGCCAAGGGACAGGGGACTCACCCCTCCACTTT. This encodes CASSQGTGDSPLHF.

CDR3 protein: CSASDRGTGELFF. The DNA of the CDR3 is TGCAGTGCGAGTGACAGGGGTACCGGGGAGCTGTTTTTT. The V and J genes are TRBV20-1 and TRBJ2-2, with 8 nucleotides matching TRBD1. Germline trimming cut 6 bases from V and 5 bases from J; bases unmatched to any gene: 5. The CDR3 has 13 amino acids. Looked up from germline, CDR1 is DFQATT and CDR2 is SNEGSKA (reference sequence).

The chain carries TRBV28 and TRBJ1-1; D unclear. CDR3 size: 12 residues. Trimming left V 2 bases short and J 3 bases short, with 4 bases between. Germline assignment: CDR1 MDHEN and CDR2 SYDVKM. For the CDR3, the DNA is TGTGCCAGCAGTTTACCCGACACTGAAGCTTTCTTT. It encodes CASSLPDTEAFF.

V and J are TRBV6-5 and TRBJ2-2; 7 nucleotides agree with TRBD2. The V and J ends lost 7 bases and 0 bases, in that order; junction bases with no gene match: 5. The CDR3 loop spans 15 amino acids. Germline V gene lookup returns CDR1 MNHEY and CDR2 SVGAGI. The DNA of the CDR3 is TGTGCCAGCATAACTAGCGCCTCGAACACCGGGGAGCTGTTTTTT. This translates into CASITSASNTGELFF.

This rearrangement joins TRBV6-1 to TRBJ2-7, with TRBD1 matching 8 bases. Trimming cost V 3 bases and J 6 bases; bases outside gene matches: 10. There are 15 residues in the CDR3. Germline CDR1 is MNHNS and CDR2 is SASEGT. The CDR3 is CASSESRTGSGEQYF. CDR3 sequence (DNA): TGTGCCAGCAGTGAGTCCCGGACAGGGAGCGGCGAGCAGTACTTC.

The chain carries TRBV11-2 and TRBJ1-5; a possible D gene is TRBD1 (6 bases). The V gene's germline CDR1 is SGHAT and CDR2 FQNNGV. The CDR3 spans 13 residues. V was clipped by 4 bases and J by 8 bases, with 12 bases between them. The CDR3 DNA sequence: TGTGCCAGCAGCTACAGGGTAATGGAGCCCCAGCATTTT. Amino acid sequence: CASSYRVMEPQHF.

V gene TRBV7-2 combines with J gene TRBJ1-4; the match to TRBD1 covers 9 bases. Trimming cost V 4 bases and J 8 bases; bases outside gene matches: 5. Germline V gene lookup returns CDR1 SGHTA and CDR2 FQGNSA. This CDR3 spans 14 amino acids. The CDR3 sequence is CASSSTGGEEKLFF. Written as DNA, the CDR3 is TGTGCCAGCAGCTCGACAGGGGGAGAGGAAAAACTGTTTTTT.

The chain is built from TRBV7-9 and TRBJ2-5; TRBD1 agrees at 8 bases. This CDR3 has 14 residues. CDR1 SEHNR and CDR2 FQNEAQ come from the germline V gene (reference sequence). The junction had 2 bases not matched to a gene; V was cut back by 5 bases and J by 0 bases. The CDR3 here is CASSTTGDQETQYF. Here the CDR3 DNA reads TGTGCCAGCAGCACGACAGGGGACCAAGAGACCCAGTACTTC.

J is TRBJ2-5 and V is TRBV6-5, with TRBD1 identical over 9 bases. Germline values: CDR1 MNHEY, CDR2 SVGAGI. This CDR3 has 14 residues. V lost 1 base, J lost 3 bases, and 0 bases stayed unmatched. The CDR3 here is CASSYWTGEETQYF. CDR3 nucleotide sequence: TGTGCCAGCAGTTACTGGACAGGGGAAGAGACCCAGTACTTC.

This CDR3 reads CASSSHYDSYNEQFF. The CDR3 DNA reads as TGTGCCAGCAGTTCCCATTATGACAGCTACAATGAGCAGTTCTTC. This chain uses TRBV27 with TRBJ2-1; a possible D gene is TRBD1 (5 bases). Trimming stripped 4 bases from V and 3 bases from J, with 13 bases between. Germline CDR1 is MNHEY and CDR2 is SMNVEV (reference sequence). The length of the CDR3 is 15 residues.